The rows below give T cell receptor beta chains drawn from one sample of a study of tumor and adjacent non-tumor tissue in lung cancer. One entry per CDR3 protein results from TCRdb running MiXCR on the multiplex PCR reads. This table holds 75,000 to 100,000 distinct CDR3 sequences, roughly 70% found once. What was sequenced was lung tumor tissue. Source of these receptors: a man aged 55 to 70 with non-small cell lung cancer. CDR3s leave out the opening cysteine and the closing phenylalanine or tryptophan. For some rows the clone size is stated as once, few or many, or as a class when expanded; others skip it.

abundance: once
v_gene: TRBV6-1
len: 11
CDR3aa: DSSLRRGDEQY

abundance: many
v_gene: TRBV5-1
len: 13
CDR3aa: ASSLEVGERRELF

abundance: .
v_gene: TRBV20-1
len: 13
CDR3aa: STRAASGRNNEQF

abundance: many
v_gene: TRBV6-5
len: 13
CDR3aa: ASSSAGSGKVEAF

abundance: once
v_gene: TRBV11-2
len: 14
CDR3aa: ASRRGGAGSNAEAF

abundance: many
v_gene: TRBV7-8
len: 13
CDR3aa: ASSPPGRSYNEQF

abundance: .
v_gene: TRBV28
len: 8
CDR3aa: ASEDTVVF

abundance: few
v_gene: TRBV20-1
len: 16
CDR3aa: SASGLSGIVSAKNIQY

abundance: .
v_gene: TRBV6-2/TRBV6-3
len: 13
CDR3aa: ASSSRGASYNEQF

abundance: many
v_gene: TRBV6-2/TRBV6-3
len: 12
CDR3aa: ASTMGAARARAF

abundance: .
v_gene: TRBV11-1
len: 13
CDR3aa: VNSSRTGSYNQQF

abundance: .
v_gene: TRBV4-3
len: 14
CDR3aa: ASSQERQDSYNEQF

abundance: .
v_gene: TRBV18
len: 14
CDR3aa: AGSPPSGGFTGELF

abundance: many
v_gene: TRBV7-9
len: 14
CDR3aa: ASSDNILTGGTEAF

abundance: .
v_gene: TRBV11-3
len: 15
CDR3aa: ASTPGTGPIMTYEQY

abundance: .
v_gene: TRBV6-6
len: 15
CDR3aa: DSSYGEDSFYTDTHY

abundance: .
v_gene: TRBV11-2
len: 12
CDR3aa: ASPSVTNTGELF

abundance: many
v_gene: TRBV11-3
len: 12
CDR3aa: ASSPEELTGELF

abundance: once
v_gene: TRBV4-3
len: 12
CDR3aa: ASSLGQARKEQF

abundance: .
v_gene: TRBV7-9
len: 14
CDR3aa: VSSPGQGGKRTEAF

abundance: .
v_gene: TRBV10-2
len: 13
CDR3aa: VSRGGRGLGTEAF

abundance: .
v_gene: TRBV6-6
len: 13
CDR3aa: AISNHATGDTEAF

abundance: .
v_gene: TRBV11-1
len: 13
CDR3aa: DSRRTGAPYNEQF

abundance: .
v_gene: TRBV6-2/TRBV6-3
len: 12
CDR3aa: ASSYPVAGVEQY

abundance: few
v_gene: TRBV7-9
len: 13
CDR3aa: ASSLLSGFTGELF

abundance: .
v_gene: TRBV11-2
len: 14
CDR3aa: ASSLDPPLIGEKLF

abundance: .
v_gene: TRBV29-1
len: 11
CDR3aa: SVGQGVEQPQH

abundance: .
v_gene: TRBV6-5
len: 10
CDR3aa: ACSQTSGEQF

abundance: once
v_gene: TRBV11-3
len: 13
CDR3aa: ASSQGTSWSHEQF

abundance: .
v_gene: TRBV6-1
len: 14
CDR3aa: ASSPDGSSYNSHLH

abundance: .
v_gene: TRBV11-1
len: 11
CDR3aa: ASSPEDLSPLH

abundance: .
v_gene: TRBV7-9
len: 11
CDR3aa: ASSLVTGNGYT

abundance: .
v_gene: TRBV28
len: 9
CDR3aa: ASSGTYEQY

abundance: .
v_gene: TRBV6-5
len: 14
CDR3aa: ASRTIGGASGTEAF

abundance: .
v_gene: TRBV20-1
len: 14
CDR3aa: SVRDNLAGPTDTQY

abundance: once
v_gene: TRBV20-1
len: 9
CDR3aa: SGTGSYGYT

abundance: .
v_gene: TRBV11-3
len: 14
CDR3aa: ASSPPDGLSYNEQS

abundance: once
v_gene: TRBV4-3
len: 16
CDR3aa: TSSQGPRGPGRNNEQF

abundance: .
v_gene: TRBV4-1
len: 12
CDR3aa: ASSAEQGSTEVF

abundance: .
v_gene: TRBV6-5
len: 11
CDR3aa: ASSYGRGVPLH

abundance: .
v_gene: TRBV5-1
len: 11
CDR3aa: ARSRDRISGYT

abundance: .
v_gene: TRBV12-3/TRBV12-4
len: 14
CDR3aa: VSSLKASERTDTQY

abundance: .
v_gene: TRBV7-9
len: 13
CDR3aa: VSSFYGASNEKLF

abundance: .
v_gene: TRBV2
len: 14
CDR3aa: ASSERLAGGTDTQY

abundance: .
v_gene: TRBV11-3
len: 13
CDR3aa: ASSLDAGDEETHY

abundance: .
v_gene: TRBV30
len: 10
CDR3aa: DWSFGGYEQF

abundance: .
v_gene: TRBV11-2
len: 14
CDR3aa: ASNHHRRSSYNEQF

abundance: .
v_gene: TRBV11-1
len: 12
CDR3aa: ASNFTGRQGEQF

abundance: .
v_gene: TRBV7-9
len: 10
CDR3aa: GSSDGANVLT

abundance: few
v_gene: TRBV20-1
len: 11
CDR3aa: SARIREAVELF

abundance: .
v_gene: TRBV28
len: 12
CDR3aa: ASRATSGIYEQY

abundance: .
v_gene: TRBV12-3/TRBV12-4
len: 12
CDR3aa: ASSQGMGQETQY

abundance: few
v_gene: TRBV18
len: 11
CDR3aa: ASSSGTAGELF

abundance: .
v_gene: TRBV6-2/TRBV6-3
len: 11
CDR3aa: ASNIQGANIRY

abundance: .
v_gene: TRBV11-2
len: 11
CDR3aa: ASRSVGCNEAF

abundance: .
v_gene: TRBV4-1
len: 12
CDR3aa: ASSHVGQRYEQY

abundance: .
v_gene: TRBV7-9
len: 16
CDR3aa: ASSQHGTDRLPFYEQH

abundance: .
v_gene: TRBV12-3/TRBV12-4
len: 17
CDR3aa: ASSFHPPGTSGSSDTHY

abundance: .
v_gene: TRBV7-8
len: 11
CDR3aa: ARSLGAGYGYT